The present T cell receptor beta chain was sequenced within a study of blood T cell repertoires in COVID-19. Study information: Acute-phase and convalescent COVID-19 samples originated in the United States, Italy and Spain. Sources were T cells, B-cell-depleted T cells, or PBMCs; the material itself was cDNA or gDNA.

Per germline, CDR1 MRHNA and CDR2 SNTAGT. The CDR3 spans 15 residues. V lost 0 bases, J lost 3 bases, and 1 base stayed unmatched. Per the original methods: How many nucleated cells were present was estimated from reference gene primer amplification. Clones were sequenced by immunoSEQ multiplex PCR, and TCRdb holds only the in-frame ones, with some missing. D and trimming were read from the DNA, whereas the V and J calls and clone size are those reported in that table. This table has 150,000 or so clones, approximately 87% appearing once. The chain joins TRBV6-4 to TRBJ2-1, with TRBD1 identical over 8 bases. The sequence was collected from a man aged 80 or over with acute or convalescent COVID-19. What was sequenced was peripheral blood. CDR3 loop: CASSDSGQGYNEQFF. The CDR3 nucleotides read TGTGCCAGCAGTGACTCCGGACAGGGCTACAATGAGCAGTTCTTC.